This is a list of T cell receptor beta chains from one sample in a study of long-term antiretroviral therapy in people with HIV. Only in-frame clones appear in the TCRdb table, and some are missing; sequencing was by immunoSEQ multiplex PCR. This sample yields tens of thousands of clones, of which around nine tenths are seen a single time; roughly 13% belongs to the top ten. Here the sequenced sample was unsorted PBMCs, taken 1.1 years after starting antiretroviral therapy. The receptors stem from a young man with HIV. The CDR3 runs from the conserved cysteine through the conserved F or W. Each record gives: D gene, J gene, V gene, clone size, CDR3 protein, CDR3 DNA. D genes are given only for firm matches. Clone size appears in some rows only: once, few, many, or a class for an expanded clone.

>NA|TRBJ2-3|TRBV18|once
CASSLGTIDTQYF
TGTGCCAGCTCCCTAGGGACAATCGATACGCAGTATTTT
>TRBD2|TRBJ2-2|TRBV5-1|NA
CATSTSGERTGELFF
TGCGCCACTTCGACTAGCGGGGAACGCACCGGGGAGCTGTTTTTT
>TRBD2|TRBJ2-2|TRBV19|NA
CASSVGRGTGELFF
TGTGCCAGTAGTGTGGGGCGGGGGACCGGGGAGCTGTTTTTT
>NA|TRBJ1-2|TRBV5-1|NA
CASSPDRPYGYTF
TGCGCCAGCAGCCCAGACAGGCCCTATGGCTACACCTTC
>NA|TRBJ2-2|TRBV11-1|NA
CASSHGGGELFF
TGTGCCAGCAGCCACGGGGGTGGGGAGCTGTTTTTT
>NA|TRBJ1-6|TRBV27|NA
CASSRLGDSPLHF
TGTGCCAGCAGTCGTTTAGGTGATTCACCCCTCCACTTT
>NA|TRBJ1-2|TRBV20-1|NA
CSARTGSGYTF
TGCAGTGCCAGAACAGGGAGTGGCTACACCTTC
>TRBD1|TRBJ1-1|TRBV19|NA
CASNWAGGRATEAFF
TGTGCCAGTAATTGGGCAGGGGGCCGGGCCACTGAAGCTTTCTTT
>NA|TRBJ1-1|TRBV5-6|NA
CASSFDVGTEAFF
TGTGCCAGCAGCTTTGATGTAGGCACTGAAGCTTTCTTT
>NA|TRBJ1-1|TRBV10-3|once
CAARGSDAEAFF
TGTGCCGCCCGAGGGTCAGATGCTGAAGCTTTCTTT
>NA|TRBJ1-1|TRBV28|once
CASSDRTGRDTEAFF
TGTGCCAGCAGTGACCGGACCGGTCGGGACACTGAAGCTTTCTTT
>NA|TRBJ1-5|TRBV7-6|once
CASSSGFSNQPQHF
TGTGCCAGCAGCTCAGGGTTTAGCAATCAGCCCCAGCATTTT
>NA|TRBJ2-2|TRBV30|NA
CAWSLPDRNTGELFF
TGTGCCTGGAGTCTCCCCGACAGGAACACCGGGGAGCTGTTTTTT
>TRBD2|TRBJ2-7|TRBV6-1|NA
CASSGGPGGHEQYF
TGTGCCAGCAGTGGAGGGCCGGGGGGTCACGAGCAGTACTTC
>TRBD1|TRBJ1-6|TRBV27|NA
CASSLWGTGYNSPLHF
TGTGCCAGCAGTTTGTGGGGGACAGGGTATAATTCACCCCTCCACTTT
>TRBD1|TRBJ2-7|TRBV9|NA
CASSVTGQGPYEQYF
TGTGCCAGCAGCGTGACGGGACAGGGCCCCTACGAGCAGTACTTC
>TRBD1|TRBJ1-2|TRBV15|NA
CATSRPQGVDGYTF
TGTGCCACCAGCAGACCCCAGGGGGTGGATGGCTACACCTTC
>NA|TRBJ2-5|TRBV13|NA
CASSPSGQRKFETQYF
TGTGCCAGCAGCCCCTCCGGCCAGAGAAAGTTTGAGACCCAGTACTTC
>TRBD1|TRBJ1-6|TRBV5-1|NA
CASSLVRTGIDNSPLHF
TGCGCCAGCAGCTTGGTACGGACAGGGATCGATAATTCACCCCTCCACTTT
>NA|TRBJ1-2|TRBV6-1|NA
CASSEAGRGGYTF
TGTGCCAGCAGTGAAGCGGGGAGAGGTGGCTACACCTTC
>TRBD2|TRBJ2-5|TRBV28|NA
CANSGRVSGGQETQYF
TGTGCCAACTCCGGGAGGGTATCGGGGGGACAAGAGACCCAGTACTTC
>NA|TRBJ1-1|TRBV9|NA
CASSVVDGSTEAFF
TGTGCCAGCAGCGTAGTTGATGGAAGCACTGAAGCTTTCTTT
>NA|TRBJ2-1|TRBV6-6|NA
CASSPPGSLNEQFF
TGTGCCAGCAGTCCCCCCGGTAGCCTCAATGAGCAGTTCTTC
>NA|TRBJ2-1|TRBV11-3|NA
CASSLVGAGDEQFF
TGTGCCAGCAGCTTAGTGGGGGCGGGAGATGAGCAGTTCTTC
>NA|TRBJ2-3|TRBV19|NA
CASSMRQERTDTQYF
TGTGCCAGTAGTATGAGGCAGGAACGGACAGATACGCAGTATTTT
>TRBD1|TRBJ2-2|TRBV6-5|NA
CATTSGTGPFRELFF
TGTGCCACTACCTCGGGGACAGGGCCCTTTCGGGAGCTGTTTTTT
>TRBD1|TRBJ2-3|TRBV5-1|NA
CASSWTGGRDTQYF
TGCGCCAGCAGCTGGACAGGGGGCAGAGATACGCAGTATTTT
>NA|TRBJ1-5|TRBV7-3|NA
CASSLKANQPQHF
TGTGCCAGCAGCTTAAAAGCCAATCAGCCCCAGCATTTT
>TRBD1|TRBJ1-1|TRBV9|once
CASSGGQGSNTEAFF
TGTGCCAGCAGCGGGGGACAGGGTTCGAACACTGAAGCTTTCTTT
>TRBD2|TRBJ2-2|TRBV7-3|NA
CASSPSGGETGELFF
TGTGCCAGCAGTCCCAGCGGGGGGGAAACCGGGGAGCTGTTTTTT
>NA|TRBJ2-1|TRBV5-1|few
CASSLSEYNEQFF
TGCGCCAGCAGCTTATCGGAGTACAATGAGCAGTTCTTC
>NA|TRBJ1-5|TRBV5-6|NA
CASSFGGNQPQHF
TGTGCCAGCAGCTTCGGCGGTAATCAGCCCCAGCATTTT
>TRBD1|TRBJ1-2|TRBV7-3|NA
CASSLRQGDGYTF
TGTGCCAGCAGCTTAAGACAGGGTGATGGCTACACCTTC
>TRBD2|TRBJ2-3|TRBV9|NA
CASSAPASGGGDTQYF
TGTGCCAGCAGCGCCCCTGCTAGCGGGGGTGGAGATACGCAGTATTTT
>TRBD2|TRBJ2-5|TRBV29-1|NA
CSVAHIAGETQYF
TGCAGCGTTGCTCACATAGCGGGAGAGACCCAGTACTTC
>NA|TRBJ2-3|TRBV9|once
CASSNRGFSTDTQYF
TGTGCCAGCAGCAATCGGGGGTTTAGCACAGATACGCAGTATTTT
>NA|TRBJ2-1|TRBV30|NA
CAQTRQSSYNEQFF
TGTGCCCAGACGCGGCAGAGCTCCTACAATGAGCAGTTCTTC
>NA|TRBJ2-1|TRBV27|NA
CASGSGRPNYNEQFF
TGTGCCAGCGGCTCCGGAAGACCAAATTACAATGAGCAGTTCTTC
>NA|TRBJ1-4|TRBV19|NA
CASSIDRGREKLFF
TGTGCCAGTAGTATAGATCGCGGCCGGGAAAAACTGTTTTTT
>NA|TRBJ1-2|TRBV19|NA
CASSILPPDGYTF
TGTGCCAGTAGTATCCTCCCCCCCGACGGCTACACCTTC
>TRBD2|TRBJ2-7|TRBV6-5|few
CASSGTSGVSGGQYF
TGTGCCAGCAGTGGGACTAGCGGGGTATCTGGCGGGCAGTACTTC
>TRBD1|TRBJ2-3|TRBV7-6|NA
CASSLGQGTDTQYF
TGTGCCAGCAGCCTCGGACAGGGGACAGATACGCAGTATTTT
>TRBD1|TRBJ2-1|TRBV18|NA
CASSLTLDRGLLF
TGTGCCAGCTCACTCACACTGGACAGGGGATTGCTCTTC